The sequence of this TCR beta chain was determined in a study of T cell changes during pregnancy in multiple sclerosis. Sequencing used immunoSEQ multiplex PCR; TCRdb keeps in-frame clones, though not all of them. The table lists under 100,000 clones, 90% to 95% of them singletons. In germline, CDR1 is SGHTA, CDR2 FQGNSA. The CDR3 contains 17 residues. J was trimmed by 5 bases and V by 1 base; bases with no gene match: 12. The source is a female donor with multiple sclerosis, enrolled in a pregnancy study. The gene calls are TRBV7-2 and TRBJ2-3; 7 positions match TRBD2. The sample in question was peripheral blood, obtained in the second trimester of pregnancy. The CDR3 sequence: CASSLDRPGRRRDTQYF. The CDR3 DNA follows: TGTGCCAGCAGCTTAGATCGACCCGGGAGGCGCAGAGATACGCAGTATTTT.